The 10 T cell receptor beta chains in this list originate from one sample, sequenced in a study of identifying expanded T cells in peripheral blood. Profiled with immunoSEQ multiplex PCR; TCRdb holds only in-frame clones, not every one. The sample lists over 65,000 clones, over 85% seen once, with 7% to 7.5% in the top ten. The material sequenced was blood. The receptors derive from a person aged 18-69 years in good health.

The gene calls are TRBV15 and TRBJ2-3; TRBD2 matches at 10 bases. Germline loops: CDR1 LNHNV, CDR2 YYDKDF (reference sequence). The CDR3 has 14 residues. Trimming at V came to 4 bases and at J to 6 bases, leaving 4 bases not matched to a gene. The CDR3 nucleotides read TGTGCCACCAGCACTAGCGGGAGTCCCGATACGCAGTATTTT. Translating gives CATSTSGSPDTQYF.

The J gene is TRBJ2-1, the V gene TRBV5-5, with D possibly matching TRBD2 (6 bases). V gave up 4 bases and J gave up 3 bases, with 8 bases separating them. Germline lookup yields CDR1 SGHKS and CDR2 YYEKEE (reference sequence). The CDR3 spans 13 residues. The CDR3 sequence is CASSQDYYNEQFF. Written as DNA, the CDR3 is TGTGCCAGCAGCCAGGACTACTACAATGAGCAGTTCTTC. Using reference TRBV5-5 and TRBJ2-1 for the parts outside the CDR3, the full variable domain is DAGVTQSPTHLIKTRGQQVTLRCSPISGHKSVSWYQQVLGQGPQFIFQYYEKEERGRGNFPDRFSARQFPNYSSELNVNALLLGDSALYLCASSQDYYNEQFFGPGTRLTVL.

This clone was observed a handful of times. The V gene is TRBV13, the J gene TRBJ2-7; the D is unclear. The CDR3 has 11 amino acids. Deletions cut 2 bases from V and 4 bases from J, with 3 bases between. CDR1 and CDR2 (germline): PRHDT, FYEKMQ (reference sequence). In nucleotides, the CDR3 is TGTGCCAGCAGCTTACAGTACGAGCAGTACTTC. Translated: CASSLQYEQYF.

The chain is built from TRBV2 and TRBJ1-4, with TRBD1 as a possible D gene (5 bases). CDR3 length: 14 residues. Germline assignment: CDR1 SNHLY and CDR2 FYNNEI. The V end lost 2 bases, the J end lost 5 bases, and 9 bases lay between the germline ends. The CDR3: CASSENRINEKLFF. The CDR3 coding sequence is TGTGCCAGCAGTGAAAACAGGATAAATGAAAAACTGTTTTTT.

CDR3 loop: CASSLRGGYSTDTQYF. CDR3 coding DNA: TGTGCCAGCAGCTTAAGGGGGGGATATAGCACAGATACGCAGTATTTT. This chain links TRBV7-2 with TRBJ2-3; D is possibly TRBD2 (7 bases). The CDR3 loop spans 16 amino acids. CDR1 and CDR2 from the germline V gene are SGHTA and FQGNSA. Trimming cost V 2 bases and J 0 bases, with 12 bases left between them.

V usage is TRBV6-1 and J usage is TRBJ2-7, with TRBD1 as a possible D gene (6 bases). Germline values: CDR1 MNHNS, CDR2 SASEGT. The V end was cut by 1 base, the J end by 4 bases, with 17 bases between. The CDR3 is 16 residues long. CDR3 protein: CASSEEFVGANYEQYF. The CDR3 DNA follows: TGTGCCAGCAGTGAAGAATTTGTGGGGGCTAATTACGAGCAGTACTTC.

The V gene is TRBV6-1, the J gene TRBJ1-1; D might be TRBD1 (6 bases). This CDR3 has 12 amino acids. Trimming left V 10 bases short and J 4 bases short, with 13 bases between. Looked up from germline, CDR1 is MNHNS and CDR2 is SASEGT. The CDR3 region has the DNA TGTGCCACCAAGAGGGGGGGCACTGAAGCTTTCTTT. Translation gives CATKRGGTEAFF.

The chain combines TRBV6-1 with TRBJ2-7; a possible D gene is TRBD1 (5 bases). The CDR3 loop spans 13 amino acids. The germline V and J ends were trimmed by 4 bases and 4 bases, with 11 bases remaining between them. Looked up from germline, CDR1 is MNHNS and CDR2 is SASEGT. The CDR3 here is CASSGAGKYEQYF. CDR3 sequence (DNA): TGTGCCAGCAGTGGCGCAGGGAAATACGAGCAGTACTTC.

V and J are TRBV12-5 and TRBJ2-1; TRBD2 aligns across 14 bases. The germline V gene encodes CDR1 LGHNT and CDR2 FRNRAP. This CDR3 spans 16 amino acids. Losses at the gene ends were 0 bases for V and 10 bases for J; bases not matched to a gene: 5. CDR3 amino acids: CASGLVRTSGRTEQFF. CDR3 DNA sequence: TGTGCTAGTGGTTTGGTCCGGACTAGCGGGAGGACAGAGCAGTTCTTC.

The chain links TRBV7-2 to TRBJ2-7; D may be TRBD2 (6 bases). Germline V gives CDR1 SGHTA, CDR2 FQGNSA. The V and J ends lost 2 bases and 7 bases respectively, with 21 bases between them. The CDR3 contains 16 residues. The DNA for the CDR3 is TGTGCCAGCAGCTTAACGCGGGGCAGGGCATTAGGGGAGCAGTACTTC. Its translation: CASSLTRGRALGEQYF.